This T cell receptor (beta chain) was profiled in a study of beta chain features in type 1 diabetes. At the level of the study: Cells sorted and examined across all samples totaled roughly 98 million.

With 1 base clipped from V and 7 bases from J, the junction kept 10 bases outside the gene matches. The CDR3 spans 17 residues. Germline loops: CDR1 SGHVS, CDR2 FNYEAQ. Naive, central memory, regulatory and stem cell-like memory cells within the CD4+ compartment were sorted using CD45RO/CCR7/CD25/CD127/CD95/CD27. Regarding this clone: Its antigen is unidentified.

Expressed TCRB transcripts were sequenced after all isolated RNA was converted to cDNA. Generated by immunoSEQ multiplex PCR, the TCRdb table keeps only in-frame clones and is missing some. This table holds roughly 160,000 clones, 7.8% found once. Study-wide results and caveats: Type 1 diabetes patients had moderately but significantly shorter TCRB CDR3s in all four CD4+ subsets. A greater similarity of naive, central memory and Treg TCRB repertoires was seen among patients than among healthy donors.

V is TRBV7-6 and J is TRBJ1-6, with 7 bases aligning to TRBD1. The sequencing input was central memory CD4+ T cells from blood. This TCR came from a woman in her 40s with type 1 diabetes. The chain's CDR3 is CASSLERATGKNSPLHF. The CDR3 DNA reads TGTGCCAGCAGCTTAGAGCGCGCGACAGGGAAAAATTCACCCCTCCACTTT.